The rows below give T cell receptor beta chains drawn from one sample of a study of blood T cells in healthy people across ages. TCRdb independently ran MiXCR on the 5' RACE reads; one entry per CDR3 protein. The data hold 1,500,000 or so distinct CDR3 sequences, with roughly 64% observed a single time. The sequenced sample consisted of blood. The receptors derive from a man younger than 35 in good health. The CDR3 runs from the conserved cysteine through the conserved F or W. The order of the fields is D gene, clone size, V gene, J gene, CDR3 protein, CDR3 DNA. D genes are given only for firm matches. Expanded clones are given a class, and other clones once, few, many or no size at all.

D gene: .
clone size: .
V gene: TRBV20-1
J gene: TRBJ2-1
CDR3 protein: CSAPGATYNEQFF
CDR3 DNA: TGCAGTGCACCAGGGGCTACCTACAATGAGCAGTTCTTC

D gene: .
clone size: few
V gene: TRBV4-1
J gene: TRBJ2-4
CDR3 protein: CASSPLEGGNQNIQYF
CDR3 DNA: TGCGCCAGCAGCCCGTTAGAGGGGGGGAACCAAAACATTCAGTACTTC

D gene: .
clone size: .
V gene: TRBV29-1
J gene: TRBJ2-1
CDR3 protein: CSVEDNRDEQFF
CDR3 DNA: TGCAGCGTTGAAGATAACAGGGATGAGCAGTTCTTC

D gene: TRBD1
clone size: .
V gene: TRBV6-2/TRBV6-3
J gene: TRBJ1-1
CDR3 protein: CASTETRGRKAFF
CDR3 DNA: TGTGCCAGCACCGAAACCAGGGGGCGGAAAGCTTTCTTT

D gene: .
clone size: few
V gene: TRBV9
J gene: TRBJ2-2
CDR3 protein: CASSVGLGTGELFF
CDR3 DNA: TGTGCCAGCAGCGTAGGGTTGGGGACTGGGGAGCTGTTTTTT

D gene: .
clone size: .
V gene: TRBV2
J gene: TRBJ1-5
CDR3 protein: CASSGRDVNQPQHF
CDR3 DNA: TGTGCCAGCAGTGGGCGGGACGTAAATCAGCCCCAGCATTTT

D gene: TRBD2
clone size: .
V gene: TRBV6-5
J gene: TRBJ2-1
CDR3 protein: CASRPKAGGRVNEQFF
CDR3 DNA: TGTGCCAGCAGACCCAAAGCGGGGGGGCGGGTAAATGAGCAGTTCTTC

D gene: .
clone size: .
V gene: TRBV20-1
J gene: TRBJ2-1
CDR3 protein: CSARDRATYNEQFF
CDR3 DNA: TGCAGTGCTAGAGATAGGGCCACGTATAATGAGCAGTTCTTC

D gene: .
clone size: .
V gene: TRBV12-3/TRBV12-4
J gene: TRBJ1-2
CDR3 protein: CASSIRPDNYGYTF
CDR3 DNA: TGTGCCAGCAGTATAAGACCGGACAACTATGGCTACACCTTC

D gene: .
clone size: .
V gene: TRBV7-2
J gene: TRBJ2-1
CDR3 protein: CASSSPRVAALQFF
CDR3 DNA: TGTGCCAGCAGCTCACCCCGAGTAGCGGCACTCCAGTTCTTC

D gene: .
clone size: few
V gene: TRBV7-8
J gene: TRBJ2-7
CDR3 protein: CASSLGGVGEQYF
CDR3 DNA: TGTGCCAGCAGCTTAGGGGGGGTTGGCGAGCAGTACTTC

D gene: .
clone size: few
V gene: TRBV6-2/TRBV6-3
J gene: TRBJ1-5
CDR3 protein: CASSPGILSNQPQHF
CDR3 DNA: TGTGCCAGCAGTCCAGGGATTCTTAGCAATCAGCCCCAGCATTTT

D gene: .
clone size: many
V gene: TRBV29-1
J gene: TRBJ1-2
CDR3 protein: CSVERGEGYTF
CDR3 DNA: TGCAGCGTTGAAAGAGGGGAAGGCTACACCTTC

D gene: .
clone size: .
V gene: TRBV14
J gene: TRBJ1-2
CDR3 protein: CASSQDAGAEFYGYTF
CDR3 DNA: TGTGCCAGCAGCCAAGACGCCGGGGCCGAATTCTATGGCTACACCTTC

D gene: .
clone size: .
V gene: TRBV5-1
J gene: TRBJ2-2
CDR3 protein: CASSAHNRGDTGELFF
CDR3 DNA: TGCGCCAGCAGCGCACACAATAGGGGGGACACCGGGGAGCTGTTTTTT

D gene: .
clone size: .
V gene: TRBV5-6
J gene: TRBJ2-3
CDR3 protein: CASSLYARYSGQADTDTQYF
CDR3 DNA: TGTGCCAGCAGCTTGTATGCTCGCTATAGCGGACAGGCTGACACAGATACGCAGTATTTT

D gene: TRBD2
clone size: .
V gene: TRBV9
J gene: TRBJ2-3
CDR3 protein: CASSGSGVSTDTQYF
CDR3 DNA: TGTGCCAGCAGCGGAAGCGGGGTTAGCACAGATACGCAGTATTTT

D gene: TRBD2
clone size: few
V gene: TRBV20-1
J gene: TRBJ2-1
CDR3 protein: CSARDDGLVAGGQSSYNEQFF
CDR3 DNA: TGCAGTGCTAGAGATGACGGCTTAGTGGCGGGGGGCCAGAGCTCCTACAATGAGCAGTTCTTC

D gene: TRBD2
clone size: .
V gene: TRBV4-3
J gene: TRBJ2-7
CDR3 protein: CASSPSGGGSYEQYF
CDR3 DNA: TGCGCCAGCAGCCCTAGCGGGGGGGGCTCCTACGAGCAGTACTTC

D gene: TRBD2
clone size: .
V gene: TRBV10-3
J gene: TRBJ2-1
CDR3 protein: CAISDPTSGTYNEQFF
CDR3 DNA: TGTGCCATCAGTGACCCGACTAGCGGGACCTACAATGAGCAGTTCTTC

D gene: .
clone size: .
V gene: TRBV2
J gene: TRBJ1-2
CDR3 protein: CASSKLSTGSRGYTF
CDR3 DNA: TGTGCCAGCAGTAAACTATCGACAGGTTCGAGGGGCTACACCTTC

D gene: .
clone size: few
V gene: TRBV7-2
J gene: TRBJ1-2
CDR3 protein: CASSFPQGVYGYTF
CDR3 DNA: TGTGCCAGCAGCTTCCCTCAGGGTGTCTATGGCTACACCTTC

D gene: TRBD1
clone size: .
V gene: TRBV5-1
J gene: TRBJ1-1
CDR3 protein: CASSLRQGIEAFF
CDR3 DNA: TGCGCCAGCAGCTTGAGACAGGGTATTGAAGCTTTCTTT

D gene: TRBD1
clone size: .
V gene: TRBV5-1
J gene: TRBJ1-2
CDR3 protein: CASSLEVSRDRGPYGYTF
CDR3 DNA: TGCGCCAGCAGCTTGGAGGTGTCCCGGGACAGGGGACCCTATGGCTACACCTTC

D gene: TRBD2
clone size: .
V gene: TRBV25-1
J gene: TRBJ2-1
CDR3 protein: CASSRTGLAGVNEQFF
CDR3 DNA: TGTGCCAGCAGCCGAACGGGACTAGCGGGAGTCAATGAGCAGTTCTTC

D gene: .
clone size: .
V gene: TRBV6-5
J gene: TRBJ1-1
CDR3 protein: CASGSETPEAFF
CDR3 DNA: TGTGCCAGCGGGTCGGAGACACCTGAAGCTTTCTTT

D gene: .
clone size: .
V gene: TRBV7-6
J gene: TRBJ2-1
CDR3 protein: CASSLSGVRDSYNEQFF
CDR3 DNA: TGTGCCAGCAGCTTATCGGGCGTGAGGGACTCCTACAATGAGCAGTTCTTC

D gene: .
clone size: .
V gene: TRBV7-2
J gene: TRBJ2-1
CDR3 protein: CASSPDYVGKKFF
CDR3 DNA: TGTGCCAGCAGCCCTGACTATGTGGGTAAGAAGTTCTTC

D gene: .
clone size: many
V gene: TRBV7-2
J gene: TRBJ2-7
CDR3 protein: CASSLDRSYEQYF
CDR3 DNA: TGTGCCAGCAGTCTTGACAGATCCTACGAGCAGTACTTC

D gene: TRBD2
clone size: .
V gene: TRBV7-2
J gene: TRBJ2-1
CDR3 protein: CASSLVAWSGGYNEQFF
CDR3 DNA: TGTGCCAGCAGCTTAGTGGCTTGGAGCGGGGGCTACAATGAGCAGTTCTTC

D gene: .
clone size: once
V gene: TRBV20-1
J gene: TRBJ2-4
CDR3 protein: CSASLNSQRYF
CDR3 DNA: TGCAGTGCTAGCCTGAATAGCCAGCGGTACTTC

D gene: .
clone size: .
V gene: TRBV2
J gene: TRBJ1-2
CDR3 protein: CASSEALGGAGYTF
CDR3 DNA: TGTGCCAGCAGTGAAGCGCTAGGTGGGGCCGGCTACACCTTC

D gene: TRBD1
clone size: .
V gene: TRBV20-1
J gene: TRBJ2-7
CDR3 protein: CSARGGTGGFDEQYF
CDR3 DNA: TGCAGTGCTAGGGGGGGGACAGGGGGCTTCGACGAGCAGTACTTC

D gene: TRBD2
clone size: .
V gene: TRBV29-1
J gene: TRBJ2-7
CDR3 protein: CRPGQGTSGSPIYEQYF
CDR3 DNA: TGCAGGCCGGGACAGGGTACTAGCGGGAGTCCCATCTACGAGCAGTACTTC

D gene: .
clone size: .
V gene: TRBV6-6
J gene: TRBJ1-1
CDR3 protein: CASSSGGGVVGEAFF
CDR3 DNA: TGTGCCAGCAGTTCGGGAGGGGGGGTTGTGGGTGAAGCTTTCTTT

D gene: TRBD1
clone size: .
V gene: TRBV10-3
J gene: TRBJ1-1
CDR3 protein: CAVRDTGEDTEAFF
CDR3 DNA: TGTGCCGTCAGGGACACAGGGGAGGACACTGAAGCTTTCTTT

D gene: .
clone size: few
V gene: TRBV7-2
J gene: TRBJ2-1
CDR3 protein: CASSLTQGSYNEQFF
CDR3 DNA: TGTGCCAGCAGCTTAACACAGGGCTCCTACAATGAGCAGTTCTTC

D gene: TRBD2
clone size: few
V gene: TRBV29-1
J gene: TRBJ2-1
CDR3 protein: CSVDGGLAGINYGFF
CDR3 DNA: TGCAGCGTAGACGGGGGACTAGCGGGCATCAACTACGGGTTCTTC

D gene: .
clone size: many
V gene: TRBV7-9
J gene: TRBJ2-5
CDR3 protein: CASSLFRETQYF
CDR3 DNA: TGTGCCAGCAGCTTATTTCGTGAGACCCAGTACTTC

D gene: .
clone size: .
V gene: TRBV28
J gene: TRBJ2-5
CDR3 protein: CASMTGLRETQYF
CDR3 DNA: TGTGCCAGTATGACAGGTCTTCGGGAGACCCAGTACTTC

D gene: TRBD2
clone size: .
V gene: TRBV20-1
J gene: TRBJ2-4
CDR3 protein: CSATLHRLAGGGAKNIQYF
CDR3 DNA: TGCAGTGCGACCCTGCACCGACTAGCGGGAGGGGGAGCCAAAAACATTCAGTACTTC

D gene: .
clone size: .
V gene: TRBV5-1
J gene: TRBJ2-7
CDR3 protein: CASSLESSFSDEQYF
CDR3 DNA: TGCGCCAGCAGCTTGGAATCTAGCTTTTCCGACGAGCAGTACTTC

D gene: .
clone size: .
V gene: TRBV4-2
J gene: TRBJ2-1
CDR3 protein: CASRLDSGYNEQFF
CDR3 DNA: TGTGCCAGCAGGCTCGATAGCGGATACAATGAGCAGTTCTTC

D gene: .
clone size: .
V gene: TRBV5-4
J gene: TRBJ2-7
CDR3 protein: CASSFLGQMDISYEQYF
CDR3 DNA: TGTGCCAGCAGCTTTCTTGGACAAATGGACATCTCCTACGAGCAGTACTTC

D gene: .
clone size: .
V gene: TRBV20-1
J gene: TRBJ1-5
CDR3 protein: CSASPRNQPQHF
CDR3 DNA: TGCAGTGCTAGCCCCCGGAATCAGCCCCAGCATTTT

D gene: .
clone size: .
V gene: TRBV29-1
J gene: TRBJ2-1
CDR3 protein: CSIDSGTQFF
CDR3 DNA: TGCAGCATAGACTCGGGGACCCAGTTCTTC

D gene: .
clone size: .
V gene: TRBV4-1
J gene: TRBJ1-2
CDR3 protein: CASSQSSRENYGYTF
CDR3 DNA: TGCGCCAGCAGCCAAAGTAGCAGGGAAAACTATGGCTACACCTTC

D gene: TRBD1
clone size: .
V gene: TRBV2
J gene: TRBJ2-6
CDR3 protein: CASTGQASSGANVLTF
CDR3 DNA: TGTGCCAGCACCGGACAGGCTAGCTCTGGGGCCAACGTCCTGACTTTC

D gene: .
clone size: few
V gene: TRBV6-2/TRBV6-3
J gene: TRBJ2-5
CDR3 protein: CASRAIQGIDQYF
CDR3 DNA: TGTGCCAGCAGGGCCATACAAGGGATCGACCAGTACTTC

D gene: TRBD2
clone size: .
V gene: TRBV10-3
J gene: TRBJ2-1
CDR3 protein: CAISGPSGQYNEQFF
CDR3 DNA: TGTGCCATCAGTGGCCCTAGCGGTCAATACAATGAGCAGTTCTTC

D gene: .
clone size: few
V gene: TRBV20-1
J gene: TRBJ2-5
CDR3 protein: CSAPPRVGIGTQYF
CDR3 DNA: TGCAGTGCCCCTCCTAGGGTGGGGATAGGGACCCAGTACTTC

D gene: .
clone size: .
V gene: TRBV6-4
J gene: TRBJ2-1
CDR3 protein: CASSALRGNNEQFF
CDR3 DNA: TGTGCCAGCAGTGCCCTTCGGGGGAACAACGAGCAGTTCTTC

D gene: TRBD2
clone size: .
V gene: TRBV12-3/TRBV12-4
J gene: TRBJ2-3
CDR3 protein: CASSLDPLAAGAGGTQYF
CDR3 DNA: TGTGCCAGCAGTTTAGATCCCCTCGCAGCGGGGGCGGGTGGTACGCAGTATTTT

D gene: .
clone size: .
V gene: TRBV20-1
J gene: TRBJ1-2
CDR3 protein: CSAKRSPGYTF
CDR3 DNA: TGCAGTGCCAAAAGAAGTCCCGGCTACACCTTC

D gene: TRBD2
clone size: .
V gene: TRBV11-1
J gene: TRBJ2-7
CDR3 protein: CASSSWRRSDILAGAAFYEQYF
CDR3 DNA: TGTGCCAGCAGCTCCTGGCGGAGGTCGGATATCCTAGCGGGAGCGGCATTCTACGAGCAGTACTTC